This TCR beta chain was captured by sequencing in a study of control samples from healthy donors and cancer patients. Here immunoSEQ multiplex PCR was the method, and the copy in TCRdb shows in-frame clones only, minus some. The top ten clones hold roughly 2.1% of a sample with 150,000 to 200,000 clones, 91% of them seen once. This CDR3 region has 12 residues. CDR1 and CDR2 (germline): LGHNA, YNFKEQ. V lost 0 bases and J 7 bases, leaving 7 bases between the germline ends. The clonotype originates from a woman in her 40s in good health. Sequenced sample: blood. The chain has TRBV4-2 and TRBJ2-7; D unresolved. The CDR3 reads CASSQDTQEQYF. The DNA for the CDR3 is TGTGCCAGCAGCCAAGATACCCAGGAGCAGTACTTC.